These 18 T cell receptor beta chains came from one sample sequenced in a study of T cell repertoires in cytomegalovirus infection. TCRdb reprocessed the reads with MiXCR, giving one entry per CDR3 protein. The sample contains some 300,000 distinct CDR3 sequences, roughly a sixth of which appear only once. Material for sequencing was PBMCs. These receptors came from a human donor in good health (CMV status not recorded). Some clones in this sample may be carry-over from other donors' samples.

This clonotype was picked up many times. V gene TRBV11-2 combines with J gene TRBJ2-3, with 9 bases fitting TRBD1. The CDR3 has 16 residues. Trimming removed 3 bases from V and 3 bases from J; junction bases left unmatched: 7. Germline assignment: CDR1 SGHAT and CDR2 FQNNGV. Here the CDR3 reads CASSFTGQGGTDTQYF. The CDR3 DNA reads TGTGCCAGCAGCTTCACGGGACAGGGAGGGACAGATACGCAGTATTTT.

V usage is TRBV6-6 and J usage is TRBJ1-5; D is perhaps TRBD1 (6 bases). Germline CDR1 MNHNY, CDR2 SVGAGI (reference sequence). CDR3 length equals 18 residues. V was clipped by 2 bases and J by 1 base, with 18 bases between them. DNA of the CDR3: TGTGCCAGCAGTTACCATCGAGTCGGGGGGCCCAGCAATCAGCCCCAGCATTTT. Protein: CASSYHRVGGPSNQPQHF.

This clonotype was recorded many times. The chain carries TRBV7-2 and TRBJ1-2; unclear D gene. Looked up from germline, CDR1 is SGHTA and CDR2 is FQGNSA. V lost 0 bases to trimming and J lost 4 bases, with 9 bases between them. The CDR3 is made up of 14 amino acids. For the CDR3, the DNA is TGTGCCAGCAGCTTAGCGTTGTCTTCCTATGGCTACACCTTC. Protein: CASSLALSSYGYTF.

As regards this clonotype: One base away lies a much larger clone, so this may be a sequencing read error. CDR3 in DNA: TGTGCCAGCAGTTTGTTCAGGAGGCTAAACACCATATATTTT. It specifies CASSLFRRLNTIYF. The rearrangement uses TRBV12-3 or TRBV12-4 and TRBJ1-3; D not certain. The CDR3 length is 14 residues. V was shortened by 3 bases and J by 6 bases, with 12 bases between the two germline ends.

This chain connects TRBV12-3 or TRBV12-4 to TRBJ2-2; D uncertain. The CDR3 extends over 15 amino acids. Between the trimmed V and J ends, which lost 6 bases and 3 bases, there was a span of 14 bases. CDR3 DNA sequence: TGTGCCAGCAGCAGTCCGGAGATTTACACCGGGGAGCTGTTTTTT. This encodes CASSSPEIYTGELFF.

For this clonotype: One end of the junction does not line up with germline, which may come from a read error. V is TRBV7-9 and J is TRBJ1-6; TRBD1 agrees at 10 bases. The germline CDR1 and CDR2 sequences are SEHNR and FQNEAQ (reference sequence). This CDR3 comprises 16 residues. The CDR3 nucleotides are TGTGCCGGCAGTCCGACAGGGGGCGACTATAATTCACCCCTCCACTTT. It yields the protein CAGSPTGGDYNSPLHF. Full variable domain (remainder filled in from reference TRBV7-9 and TRBJ1-6): DTGVSQNPRHKITKRGQNVTFRCDPISEHNRLYWYRQTLGQGPEFLTYFQNEAQLEKSRLLSDRFSAERPKGSFSTLEIQRTEQGDSAMYLCAGSPTGGDYNSPLHFGNGTRLTVT.

This clonotype was observed a few times. The J gene is TRBJ1-5, the V gene TRBV15, with 9 positions matching TRBD1. The germline V gene encodes CDR1 LNHNV and CDR2 YYDKDF (reference sequence). V was pared by 0 bases and J by 4 bases, with 4 bases of the junction left unmatched. The CDR3 is 16 residues long. CDR3 coding DNA: TGTGCCACCAGCAGAGATACCGACAGGGGGAATCAGCCCCAGCATTTT. Protein product: CATSRDTDRGNQPQHF.

The chain joins TRBV20-1 to TRBJ1-5; 9 bases agree with TRBD1. Germline values: CDR1 DFQATT, CDR2 SNEGSKA (reference sequence). V lost 5 bases and J lost 5; bases outside the gene matches: 4. The CDR3 length is 13 residues. In nucleotides, the CDR3 is TGCAGTGCTCAAGGACAGGGGCATCAGCCCCAGCATTTT. It is translated as CSAQGQGHQPQHF.

V is TRBV5-1 and J is TRBJ1-5; 9 nucleotides match TRBD1. With V trimmed by 2 bases and J by 2 bases, 5 bases remained unmatched. This CDR3 comprises 16 residues. Germline assignment: CDR1 SGHRS and CDR2 YFSETQ. The CDR3 DNA sequence: TGCGCCAGCAGCTTAGGGACAGGGTCAGGCAATCAGCCCCAGCATTTT. Its translation is CASSLGTGSGNQPQHF.

The CDR3 DNA reads as TGCAGTGCTAGAGTTCCGTACTCCTACGAGCAGTACTTC. Its protein product is CSARVPYSYEQYF. This chain joins TRBV20-1 and TRBJ2-7; D gene ambiguous. Germline CDR1 is DFQATT and CDR2 is SNEGSKA (reference sequence). Trimming stripped 1 base from V and 0 bases from J, with 7 bases between. The CDR3 extends over 13 amino acids.

This sequence joins TRBV28 and TRBJ2-4, with 7 bases matching TRBD1. The CDR3 runs to 15 residues. Germline values: CDR1 MDHEN, CDR2 SYDVKM. V lost 2 bases, J lost 6 bases, and 7 bases stayed unmatched. CDR3 coding DNA: TGTGCCAGCAGTTTAGGACAGGTCTCCAGAAACATTCAGTACTTC. Amino acid sequence: CASSLGQVSRNIQYF.

About this clonotype itself: A read error may produce the germline difference seen at one junction end. The rearrangement uses TRBV12-3 or TRBV12-4 and TRBJ2-7; the D is unclear. CDR3 size: 11 residues. The CDR3 DNA follows: TGTACCAGCAGCTCCCGCTTCGAGCAGTACTTC. Amino acids: CTSSSRFEQYF.

This clonotype was counted at least ten times. V usage is TRBV7-2 and J usage is TRBJ2-2; no firm D call. The CDR3 loop spans 13 amino acids. CDR1 SGHTA and CDR2 FQGNSA come from the germline V gene. The V gene lost 5 bases and the J gene lost 4 bases, with 8 bases spanning the gap. The CDR3 DNA follows: TGTGCCAGCAGCCCACATTCCACCGGGGAGCTGTTTTTT. Its protein product is CASSPHSTGELFF.

In its sample, this clonotype was seen a few times. The chain has TRBV7-2 and TRBJ1-3; TRBD1 matches at 8 bases. The trim removed 0 bases at V and 7 bases at J, leaving 5 bases unmatched. This CDR3 is 15 amino acids long. CDR1 is SGHTA, CDR2 FQGNSA, per germline. In DNA, the CDR3 is TGTGCCAGCAGCTTAGCGGCAGGGGGCGTGAACACCATATATTTT. It yields the protein CASSLAAGGVNTIYF.

The rearrangement joins TRBV5-1 to TRBJ2-4; D might be TRBD2 (5 bases). The germline V and J ends were trimmed by 0 bases and 2 bases, with 12 bases remaining between them. This CDR3 contains 16 residues. The germline V gene has CDR1 SGHRS and CDR2 YFSETQ. The CDR3 loop reads CASSLVGGGTKNIQYF. Here the CDR3 DNA reads TGCGCCAGCAGCTTGGTTGGAGGAGGAACCAAAAACATTCAGTACTTC. The whole variable domain, filled in from reference TRBV5-1 and TRBJ2-4, reads KAGVTQTPRYLIKTRGQQVTLSCSPISGHRSVSWYQQTPGQGLQFLFEYFSETQRNKGNFPGRFSGRQFSNSRSEMNVSTLELGDSALYLCASSLVGGGTKNIQYFGAGTRLSVL.

The CDR3 loop reads CSASSEGNTEAFF. The CDR3 DNA sequence: TGCAGTGCTAGTTCGGAGGGGAACACTGAAGCTTTCTTT. The chain combines TRBV20-1 with TRBJ1-1; no clear D gene. The V end was cut by 3 bases, the J end by 1 base, with 9 bases between. The germline CDR1 and CDR2 sequences are DFQATT and SNEGSKA (reference sequence). This CDR3 has 13 residues.

A single count supports this clonotype. The V gene is TRBV7-6, the J gene TRBJ2-3, with 15 bases aligning to TRBD2. The V gene end was trimmed by 4 bases and the J gene end by 5 bases; junction bases not matched to a gene: 4. Germline CDR1 SGHVS, CDR2 FNYEAQ. This CDR3 spans 16 amino acids. CDR3 loop: CASSSWTSGGEDTQYF. The DNA for the CDR3 is TGTGCCAGCAGCTCATGGACTAGCGGGGGGGAAGATACGCAGTATTTT.

This clonotype was picked up a small number of times. The chain uses TRBV4-2 and TRBJ2-2; no clear D gene. With 0 bases removed from V and 3 bases from J, the gap between germline ends came to 8 bases. The CDR3 is 15 residues long. Germline-derived CDR1 and CDR2 are LGHNA and YNFKEQ. CDR3 amino acids: CASSQDGPYTGELFF. DNA for the CDR3: TGTGCCAGCAGCCAAGACGGGCCCTACACCGGGGAGCTGTTTTTT.